This TCR beta chain emerged from a study of T cell responses to AZD1222 COVID-19 vaccine. On this clone: Its antigen remains unknown.

The CDR3 loop spans 15 amino acids. From germline, CDR1 is SEHNR and CDR2 FQNEAQ (reference sequence). The V segment lost 5 bases and the J segment 8 bases; nucleotides outside the gene matches: 8. Generated by immunoSEQ multiplex PCR, the TCRdb table keeps only in-frame clones and is missing some. This sample has 150,000 to 200,000 clones, with 90% to 95% found just once. General observations from the study: Most donors were white British and more were female, and clonal diversity was possibly underestimated. Unmutated variant regions are reportedly the target of nearly half of TCRs that are spike-specific.

The chain combines TRBV7-9 with TRBJ1-6, with 8 bases fitting TRBD1. This TCR came from an adult who received the AZD1222 COVID-19 vaccine. This specimen was peripheral blood, taken 28 days after the second AZD1222 dose. CDR3 sequence (DNA): TGTGCCAGCAGCGGACAGGGTTTTGCAGATTCACCCCTCCACTTT. This encodes CASSGQGFADSPLHF.